This is a list of T cell receptor beta chains from one sample in a study of T cell repertoires in cytomegalovirus infection. From the reads, TCRdb called clonotypes with MiXCR, one entry per CDR3 protein. The sample lists 300,000 to 400,000 distinct CDR3 sequences, approximately 25% occurring once. Their cognate antigens are unknown. Material: cultured PBMCs, obtained from culture after CMV antigen stimulation. Receptors originate from a human donor in good health (CMV status not recorded). Some clones in this sample may be carry-over from other donors' samples. CDR3s include the opening cysteine and the closing phenylalanine or tryptophan. D genes are given only for firm matches. Some rows mark clone size as missing; the rest say once, few, many or name a class of expanded clone.

size	D	V	J	CDR3	DNA
NA	TRBD1	TRBV6-1	TRBJ1-1	CASSDPDRGRLNTEAFF	TGTGCCAGCAGTGATCCGGACAGGGGGCGATTGAACACTGAAGCTTTCTTT
few	TRBD1	TRBV28	TRBJ2-1	CASRGRTGEVNEQFF	TGTGCCAGCAGGGGAAGGACAGGGGAGGTTAATGAGCAGTTCTTC
many	TRBD1	TRBV28	TRBJ1-4	CASTSRTGGEEKLFF	TGTGCCAGCACCTCTCGAACAGGGGGCGAAGAAAAACTGTTTTTT
few	TRBD1	TRBV4-3	TRBJ1-4	CASSQDQGAFEKLFF	TGCGCCAGCAGCCAAGATCAGGGGGCCTTCGAAAAACTGTTTTTT
NA	NA	TRBV7-2	TRBJ2-7	CASSTRGGSGEQYF	TGTGCCAGCAGCACGCGAGGGGGATCGGGCGAGCAGTACTTC
NA	TRBD2	TRBV19	TRBJ2-5	CASSLNPIAGGQETQYF	TGTGCCAGTAGTCTCAATCCGATAGCGGGAGGTCAAGAGACCCAGTACTTC
few	NA	TRBV5-1	TRBJ1-2	CASSLGTANLDFYGYTF	TGCGCCAGCAGCTTGGGAACCGCAAATCTGGATTTTTATGGCTACACCTTC
many	TRBD2	TRBV7-8	TRBJ2-2	CASSPRAGVDGELFF	TGTGCCAGCAGCCCCCGGGCGGGAGTAGACGGGGAGCTGTTTTTT
many	TRBD2	TRBV7-2	TRBJ2-5	CASSLRTSGVWETQYF	TGTGCCAGCAGCCTCCGGACTAGCGGGGTTTGGGAGACCCAGTACTTC
NA	NA	TRBV4-3	TRBJ2-2	CASSLDSLLAGELFF	TGCGCCAGCAGCTTGGACTCCCTTTTGGCCGGGGAGCTGTTTTTT
few	NA	TRBV19	TRBJ1-1	CASSIAAGPNTEAFF	TGTGCCAGTAGTATAGCTGCGGGACCGAACACTGAAGCTTTCTTT
few	NA	TRBV7-6	TRBJ1-5	CASSFSQGNQPQHF	TGTGCCAGCAGCTTTAGTCAGGGCAATCAGCCCCAGCATTTT
NA	TRBD2	TRBV7-9	TRBJ2-4	CASSLGPGGPTNIQYF	TGTGCCAGCAGCTTGGGACCGGGGGGGCCTACAAACATTCAGTACTTC
few	NA	TRBV4-2	TRBJ2-7	CASSWSVMGGNSYEQYF	TGTGCCAGCAGCTGGTCGGTAATGGGCGGGAACTCCTACGAGCAGTACTTC
NA	NA	TRBV24-1	TRBJ2-1	CATSDNTGYNEQFF	TGTGCCACCAGTGATAATACAGGGTACAATGAGCAGTTCTTC
few	TRBD1	TRBV11-2	TRBJ1-2	CASSLEPTGVNYGYTF	TGTGCCAGCAGCTTAGAGCCAACAGGGGTTAACTATGGCTACACCTTC
many	TRBD2	TRBV11-2	TRBJ2-4	CASSPRPGLAGGIAKNIQYF	TGTGCCAGCAGCCCTCGACCGGGACTAGCGGGAGGGATAGCCAAAAACATTCAGTACTTC
NA	NA	TRBV6-5	TRBJ1-1	CASSYGGAGMNTEAFF	TGTGCCAGCAGTTATGGGGGGGCGGGAATGAACACTGAAGCTTTCTTT
NA	NA	TRBV10-3	TRBJ2-3	CATGPLATDTQYF	TGTGCCACCGGGCCGCTAGCGACAGATACGCAGTATTTT
NA	NA	TRBV7-2	TRBJ2-5	CASSYNGGAETQYF	TGTGCCAGCAGCTACAATGGTGGGGCGGAGACCCAGTACTTC
few	TRBD1	TRBV7-9	TRBJ1-1	CASSLSPGTGYWGDTEAFF	TGTGCCAGCAGCTTAAGTCCCGGGACAGGGTATTGGGGGGACACTGAAGCTTTCTTT
few	NA	TRBV6-2/TRBV6-3	TRBJ1-5	CASRSYPGTDSYSNQPQHF	TGTGCCAGCAGATCGTACCCAGGAACAGACAGTTATAGCAATCAGCCCCAGCATTTT
NA	TRBD2	TRBV11-1	TRBJ2-1	CASSHALSGSNEQFF	TGTGCCAGCAGCCACGCCCTGAGCGGGAGCAATGAGCAGTTCTTC
NA	NA	TRBV7-9	TRBJ2-7	CASSLLSRSYEQYF	TGTGCCAGCAGCTTACTTTCCCGCTCCTACGAGCAGTACTTC
NA	TRBD1	TRBV7-9	TRBJ1-1	CASSAGQGRNTEAFF	TGTGCCAGCAGCGCGGGACAGGGCCGGAACACTGAAGCTTTCTTT
many	NA	TRBV7-2	TRBJ1-2	CASSLGSTVNYGYTF	TGTGCCAGCAGCTTAGGATCGACAGTTAACTATGGCTACACCTTC
NA	TRBD1	TRBV19	TRBJ1-5	CASNLGQWSNQPQHF	TGTGCCAGTAACTTGGGACAGTGGAGCAATCAGCCCCAGCATTTT
NA	NA	TRBV7-3	TRBJ1-3	CASSLRSGEGNTIYF	TGTGCCAGCAGCTTACGATCCGGGGAAGGAAACACCATATATTTT
few	TRBD1	TRBV18	TRBJ1-5	CASSRGRGDQPQHF	TGTGCCAGCTCACGGGGCAGGGGGGATCAGCCCCAGCATTTT
NA	TRBD2	TRBV28	TRBJ2-1	CASSLSGGRHNQQFF	TGTGCCAGCAGTTTGTCGGGGGGGAGACACAATCAGCAGTTCTTC
many	TRBD1	TRBV4-3	TRBJ1-4	CASSQDRGTGNEKLFF	TGCGCCAGCAGCCAAGATCGAGGGACAGGAAATGAAAAACTGTTTTTT
few	TRBD1	TRBV7-9	TRBJ2-1	CASSLYLVRDREFYNEQFF	TGTGCCAGCAGCTTATACTTGGTGAGGGACAGGGAGTTTTACAATGAGCAGTTCTTC
few	NA	TRBV14	TRBJ1-4	CASSPLNEKLFF	TGTGCCAGCAGCCCATTAAATGAAAAACTGTTTTTT
few	NA	TRBV28	TRBJ2-7	CASSLGLSYYEQYF	TGTGCCAGCAGTTTAGGACTATCCTACTACGAGCAGTACTTC
NA	NA	TRBV28	TRBJ1-1	CASMAYTEAFF	TGTGCCAGCATGGCATACACTGAAGCTTTCTTT
few	NA	TRBV14	TRBJ2-2	CASSQLRTANTGELFF	TGTGCCAGCAGCCAACTTAGGACAGCGAACACCGGGGAGCTGTTTTTT
many	NA	TRBV7-2	TRBJ2-1	CASRPRDGATYNEQFF	TGTGCCAGCAGACCGAGGGATGGGGCTACCTACAATGAGCAGTTCTTC
NA	NA	TRBV24-1	TRBJ2-3	CATSDRPSTSTDTQYF	TGTGCCACCAGTGACCGACCAAGTACGAGCACAGATACGCAGTATTTT
many	NA	TRBV7-2	TRBJ2-7	CASSLASFPGPWEQYF	TGTGCCAGCAGCTTAGCATCCTTTCCGGGGCCCTGGGAGCAGTACTTC
once	NA	TRBV7-8	TRBJ1-1	CASSARQLNSEAFF	TGTGCCAGCAGCGCGCGACAGCTTAATTCTGAAGCTTTCTTT